The 5 T cell receptor beta chains below come from one sample, sequenced in a study of sequential checkpoint blockade in melanoma. Generated by immunoSEQ multiplex PCR, the TCRdb table keeps only in-frame clones and is missing some. The table has around 13,000 clones, roughly a quarter seen once; the top ten hold 16%. Treatment meaning: randomized to nivolumab then ipilimumab (arm A) or the reverse (arm B). Specimen: tumor tissue (inferred from file names), collected from a patient given nivolumab and ipilimumab in sequence. These receptors originate from a human donor with melanoma.

This clone was observed a handful of times. The chain is built from TRBV4-1 and TRBJ2-2, with D uncertain. The V and J ends lost 5 bases and 0 bases respectively, with 7 bases between them. CDR3 length equals 14 residues. The germline V gene has CDR1 MGHRA and CDR2 YSYEKL. The CDR3, as DNA: TGCGCCAGCAGCTTAGCCTCGAACACCGGGGAGCTGTTTTTT. Protein product: CASSLASNTGELFF.

The chain has TRBV19 and TRBJ2-7; D is perhaps TRBD2 (6 bases). Per germline, CDR1 LNHDA and CDR2 SQIVND (reference sequence). Deletions cut 4 bases from V and 4 bases from J, with 14 bases between. This CDR3 is built from 14 residues. This CDR3 is CASSRSAGTYEQYF. DNA of the CDR3: TGTGCCAGTAGTAGATCGGCAGGGACTTACGAGCAGTACTTC.

The chain has TRBV19 and TRBJ2-5, with D tentatively TRBD1 (6 bases). The CDR3 has 14 residues. The germline CDR1 and CDR2 sequences are LNHDA and SQIVND (reference sequence). V lost 5 bases to trimming and J lost 5 bases, with 15 bases between them. Here the CDR3 DNA reads TGTGCCAGTAGTTCTCGACAGGTCCTCGAGACCCAGTACTTC. Translating it yields CASSSRQVLETQYF.

The J gene is TRBJ2-1, the V gene TRBV11-3; possibly TRBD2 for D (5 bases). This CDR3 contains 15 residues. V was cut by 5 bases and J by 7 bases, with 18 bases left in between. Germline assignment: CDR1 SGHNT and CDR2 YENEEA. CDR3 sequence reads: CASSPYRAPGNEQFF. The DNA of the CDR3 is TGTGCCAGCAGCCCATACCGCGCGCCGGGGAATGAGCAGTTCTTC.

The V and J genes are TRBV29-1 and TRBJ1-5, with TRBD1 matching over 10 bases. The germline V gene encodes CDR1 SQVTM and CDR2 ANQGSEA. The CDR3 runs to 13 residues. V lost 5 bases, J lost 6 bases, and 4 bases stayed unmatched. The CDR3 DNA follows: TGCAGCGTTTCGGGACAGGGGTCTCAGCCCCAGCATTTT. Amino acids: CSVSGQGSQPQHF.